This T cell receptor (beta chain) was found in a study of identical twins. TCRdb recomputed calls from the 5' RACE reads with MiXCR, one row per CDR3 protein. Among 400,000 to 500,000 distinct CDR3 sequences listed, approximately 14% were seen once. Per germline, CDR1 SGHTA and CDR2 FQGNSA. This CDR3 comprises 13 residues. V was cut by 1 base and J by 4 bases, with 8 bases left in between. In its sample, this clonotype was seen a few times. This same sample was also taken into another study, of yellow fever vaccine responses in identical twins.

The V gene is TRBV7-2, the J gene TRBJ2-7, with D perhaps TRBD1 (6 bases). The sequence derives from a woman younger than 35 in good health. The sequencing input was CD4+ T cells sorted from blood. The CDR3 region has the DNA TGTGCCAGCAGCTTAGGCGGACAGTACGAGCAGTACTTC. This encodes CASSLGGQYEQYF.